This is a list of T cell receptor beta chains from one sample in a study of cytomegalovirus exposure and HLA in healthy donors. The method was immunoSEQ multiplex PCR; TCRdb's version includes in-frame clones alone and lacks a portion of them. Of about 140,000 clones in the sample, about 76% were seen once. Source material: PBMCs. Source of these receptors: a woman aged 40 to 55 in good health and CMV-seronegative. Each CDR3 is given with its conserved first and last residue. The D gene is left open where the match is weak. The listing skips clone size in some rows; elsewhere it reads once, few, many or a size class.

>TRBV30|once|TRBJ1-2|-
TGTGCCTGGAGACAGACCTATGGCTACACCTTC
CAWRQTYGYTF
>TRBV6-6|-|TRBJ1-4|TRBD1
TGTGCCAGCAGTTACGGGACAGGGCGTGAAAAACTGTTTTTT
CASSYGTGREKLFF
>TRBV19|-|TRBJ2-2|TRBD1
TGTGCCAGCACCGACAGGGGGCGAACCGGGGAGCTGTTTTTT
CASTDRGRTGELFF
>TRBV29-1|-|TRBJ2-4|-
TGCAGCAATTACAGGGTTCAGTACTTC
CSNYRVQYF
>TRBV4-1|-|TRBJ2-1|-
TGCGCCAGCAGTAGCGGAGTTCCTATCTACAATGAGCAGTTCTTC
CASSSGVPIYNEQFF
>TRBV28|-|TRBJ2-5|-
TGTGCCAGCAGTCCCCCTACAGGGCGAGAGACCCAGTACTTC
CASSPPTGRETQYF
>TRBV7-9|-|TRBJ2-7|-
TGTTCCAGCAGCTTAGGGGGGGAGGGCTACGAGCAGTACTTC
CSSSLGGEGYEQYF
>TRBV11-2|-|TRBJ1-2|-
TGTGCCAGCAGCCCCGGACTGGATTATGGCTACACCTTC
CASSPGLDYGYTF
>TRBV4-1|-|TRBJ2-7|TRBD2
TGCGCCAGCAGCCAAGTTGCGGGGGTAACCTACGAGCAGTACTTC
CASSQVAGVTYEQYF
>TRBV6-5|-|TRBJ1-3|-
TGTGCCAGCCGAAGGTCTGGGCACTCTGGAAACACCATATATTTT
CASRRSGHSGNTIYF
>TRBV4-2|-|TRBJ2-5|TRBD2
TGTGCCAGCAGTCACGAGCGGGGGACCTTCCAAGAGACCCAGTACTTC
CASSHERGTFQETQYF
>TRBV2|-|TRBJ2-7|TRBD1
TGTGCCAGCCGTTTCCGGGGACAGGAGAACTACGAGCAGTACTTC
CASRFRGQENYEQYF
>TRBV19|once|TRBJ2-3|-
TGTGCCAGTAGCAGGGTAGAGGACACAGATACGCAGTATTTT
CASSRVEDTDTQYF
>TRBV6-5|-|TRBJ2-3|-
TGTGCCAGCAGTTACCTTGGAGGGGCTACAGATACGCAGTATTTT
CASSYLGGATDTQYF
>TRBV2|-|TRBJ2-2|-
TGTGCCAGCAGGGGGGTGGGGGGCACCGGGGAGCTGTTTTTT
CASRGVGGTGELFF
>TRBV6-1|-|TRBJ2-5|-
TGTGCCAGCCTCCGGGGTTTCCAAGAGACCCAGTACTTC
CASLRGFQETQYF
>TRBV6-5|-|TRBJ1-2|TRBD1
TGTGCCAGCAGCCAAGACAGGGGGAGAGGCTACACCTTC
CASSQDRGRGYTF
>TRBV11-2|-|TRBJ1-4|TRBD1
TGTGCCAGCAGCCCGGACAGGGTGGAACTGTTTTTT
CASSPDRVELFF